One sample yielded the 10 T cell receptor beta chains listed below, sequenced in a study of immune heterogeneity within non-small cell lung tumors. It was a multiplex PCR that amplified TCR beta CDR3, with 32 V and 13 J primers. TCRdb processed the multiplex PCR reads anew with MiXCR; each CDR3 protein has one entry. This sample has over 2,500 distinct CDR3 sequences; 40% to 50% occur once, and the top ten carry around a fifth. Genomic DNA extracted from bulk tumor tissue served as template. A total of roughly 620 ng was used per sample. Multiple biopsies spaced far apart were taken from each primary tumor during surgery. Curative operations were performed on patients who had untreated, newly diagnosed non-small cell lung cancer. The sample was lung tumor tissue. These receptor sequences come from a woman aged 45 to 65 with non-small cell lung cancer.

The rearrangement joins TRBV5-8 to TRBJ2-2; D gene unclear. Germline V CDR1 and CDR2: SGHTS, YDEGEE. V lost 4 bases to trimming and J lost 3 bases, with 7 bases between them. CDR3 length: 13 residues. The CDR3 region has the DNA TGTGCCAGCAGCGCTTTAGACACCGGGGAGCTGTTTTTT. Amino acid sequence: CASSALDTGELFF.

This clonotype occurred a few times. The J gene is TRBJ1-5, the V gene TRBV12-3 or TRBV12-4, with a tentative D call TRBD1 (6 bases). V was clipped by 3 bases and J by 1 base, with 10 bases between them. The CDR3 sequence is 15 residues long. The CDR3 is CASSLGDISNQPQHF. The CDR3 DNA reads TGTGCCAGCAGTTTGGGGGACATCAGCAATCAGCCCCAGCATTTT.

About this clonotype: A junction end diverges from the germline sequence, so it may reflect a read error. The chain recombines TRBV24-1 with TRBJ2-5, with unresolved D. There are 12 residues in the CDR3. Germline V lookup: CDR1 KGHDR, CDR2 SFDVKD. In nucleotides, the CDR3 is TGTTCCACCAGTGACCCTCAAGAGACCCAGTACTTC. Protein product: CSTSDPQETQYF.

This clonotype is medium-sized in the sample. The rearrangement uses TRBV19 and TRBJ1-4; 8 nucleotides line up with TRBD1. CDR3 length: 17 amino acids. The V gene's germline CDR1 is LNHDA and CDR2 SQIVND (reference sequence). Trimming cost V 7 bases and J 3 bases; bases outside gene matches: 13. CDR3 coding DNA: TGTGCCAGTAAGGATGACAGGGGTTCAAGTGCTAATGAAAAACTGTTTTTT. Its translation: CASKDDRGSSANEKLFF.

The gene calls are TRBV20-1 and TRBJ2-7, with D unclear. Per germline, CDR1 DFQATT and CDR2 SNEGSKA (reference sequence). V was cut by 6 bases and J by 3 bases, with 3 bases left in between. This CDR3 is built from 9 residues. The CDR3 nucleotides are TGCAGTGCCAGCTACGAGCAGTACTTC. Amino acid sequence: CSASYEQYF.

The V call is TRBV27, the J call TRBJ1-2, with a possible D match to TRBD1 (6 bases). Germline V gene lookup returns CDR1 MNHEY and CDR2 SMNVEV (reference sequence). The V end was cut by 6 bases, the J end by 0 bases, with 11 bases between. The CDR3 extends over 14 amino acids. CDR3 sequence (DNA): TGTGCCAGCAGGGAACAGGGCGCTAACTATGGCTACACCTTC. It encodes CASREQGANYGYTF.

The chain recombines TRBV5-1 with TRBJ2-3, with D unclear. Germline CDR1 reads SGHRS; CDR2 reads YFSETQ. The CDR3 has 11 amino acids. The ends were cut back, 9 bases at V and 3 bases at J, with 8 bases in the middle. CDR3 protein: CATPQTDTQYF. As DNA, the CDR3 is TGCGCCACACCTCAAACAGATACGCAGTATTTT. Full variable domain (rest looked up from reference TRBV5-1 and TRBJ2-3): KAGVTQTPRYLIKTRGQQVTLSCSPISGHRSVSWYQQTPGQGLQFLFEYFSETQRNKGNFPGRFSGRQFSNSRSEMNVSTLELGDSALYLCATPQTDTQYFGPGTRLTVL.

The chain is built from TRBV5-5 and TRBJ1-3; tentatively, D is TRBD1 (5 bases). The germline V gene has CDR1 SGHKS and CDR2 YYEKEE (reference sequence). The CDR3 consists of 18 residues. Trimming stripped 4 bases from V and 0 bases from J, with 20 bases between. In DNA, the CDR3 is TGTGCCAGCAGCCCTGAGGGCGGGACGGTGAGCTCTGGAAACACCATATATTTT. Translated: CASSPEGGTVSSGNTIYF.

Concerning this clonotype: Given a much more abundant clone one base away, this may be a read error. The chain has TRBV7-9 and TRBJ1-2, with unresolved D. Germline values: CDR1 SEHNR, CDR2 FQNEAQ (reference sequence). V lost 5 bases and J lost 5, with 9 bases in between. The CDR3 is made up of 12 amino acids. In DNA, the CDR3 is TGTGCCAGCAGCCCCGACAATTATGGCTACACCTTC. Translated, it gives CASSPDNYGYTF.

This rearrangement joins TRBV29-1 to TRBJ1-2; D gene ambiguous. This CDR3 comprises 13 residues. Trimming took off 5 bases at V and 2 bases at J, with 12 bases between the two ends. CDR1 is SQVTM, CDR2 ANQGSEA, per germline. This CDR3 is CSVWGGRNYGYTF. Written as DNA, the CDR3 is TGCAGCGTTTGGGGTGGGAGGAACTATGGCTACACCTTC.